This T cell receptor beta chain was identified during a study of T cell responses to AZD1222 COVID-19 vaccine (dated by TCRdb to 2020 to 2022). As for the study more broadly: AZD1222 recipients given second doses at about 4 weeks or at about 12 weeks were pooled, since spike-specific TCR depth and breadth were not found to differ between the two schedules. A total of 230 to 250 trial participants underwent TCR sequencing, of whom nearly 210 received two doses of AZD1222 and about 26 received two doses of the MenACWY control vaccine. Trial participants were enrolled by age into subgroups of 18-55, 56-69 and 70-plus years, and roughly 160, 29 and 62 TCR-sequenced participants, respectively, were included in these subgroups.

Details on this clone: Its antigen has not been determined. Base qualities are missing; no much larger clone stands one base away.

In the paper's terms, the time point label means: baseline before first vaccination. Vaccinee samples came from UK trials COV001 and COV002, including a single-blind randomized controlled phase 2/3 trial of AZD1222 (ChAdOx1 nCoV-19) in healthy adults. Trial participant PBMC samples were collected at day 0 and day 28 after the second dose for TCRbeta chain sequencing. Study-level results and caveats: Participants were mostly white British, with more females than males. The authors suggested clonal diversity may have been underestimated. Reportedly, close to half of the unique spike-specific TCRs recognized epitopes lying outside the regions that are mutated in the B.1.351 and B.1.1.7 variants. The 56-69-year group was small, and its depth increase did not reach significance, likely because of low power. Only six or seven AZD1222 recipients were SARS-CoV-2 seropositive at baseline, limiting conclusions about previously exposed vaccinees. The vaccine-associated CD4 TCRs covered the entire spike protein, and the dominant responses fell in regions 160-218 and 743-854. Because no samples from the day 14 peak response were available, repertoires could be characterized only after the peak T cell response. After two AZD1222 doses, spike-specific TCR breadth and depth were significantly higher than at day 0 and than in MenACWY recipients.

The CDR3 regions of human TCRbeta chains were subjected to immunosequencing. As for the original processing: TCRs in the repertoires were compared against a reference library of SARS-CoV-2-specific TCRs that had been generated with the MIRA antigen-specificity platform. Breadth was defined as the fraction of unique TCRs that were SARS-CoV-2-associated, and depth was defined as the fraction of total T cells that were SARS-CoV-2-associated. Each spike-specific TCR was assigned to its reactive spike region and to a CD4 or CD8 class using the MIRA data. Log10-transformed breadth and depth values were compared by one-way ANOVA with Sidak's multiple comparisons tests. TCRdb obtained this table from immuneACCESS and retained in-frame rearrangements with V and J assigned. These tables miss some clones; where compared with another copy, unresolved V genes account for less than half of the shortfall, and the remainder is unexplained. D and trimming come from the DNA, and the V and J calls and clone size come from that table. For this sample there are over 85,000 clones; roughly 89% appear just once. Almost 8.5% of the sample rests with the top ten.

V is pruned by 4 bases and J by 0 bases, leaving 4 bases of the junction without a gene match. The CDR3 numbers 16 residues from cysteine through phenylalanine. Only the CDR3 DNA stays, 48 bases, in frame from base 1. The germline V gene (reference sequence) gives CDR1 as MNHEY and CDR2 as SMNVEV. The receptor was isolated from an adult in good health. The sample was peripheral blood, taken on day 0 of AZD1222 vaccination. In this chain, TRBV27 is recombined with TRBJ1-1; the central 11 bases match TRBD1. For the CDR3, the sequence is CASSSRTGGLNTEAFF. The bases read TGTGCCAGCAGTTCGCGGACAGGGGGCTTGAACACTGAAGCTTTCTTT.